This TCR beta chain was sequenced in a study of shared clonotypes between healthy human individuals. Germline trimming cut 4 bases from V and 1 base from J; bases unmatched to any gene: 12. This CDR3 region has 17 residues. Germline CDR1 and CDR2: SGHNT and YYREEE (reference sequence). The assay used deep level. Per the study methods: In the immunoSEQ data, sequences were junction-only and lacked quality scores, so filtering differed. Profiled with immunoSEQ multiplex PCR; TCRdb holds only in-frame clones, not every one. Clone size and the V and J calls come from that table; the DNA yielded D and trimming. This sample has about 480,000 clones, with less than 85% found just once.

This sequence joins TRBV5-4 and TRBJ2-7, with 9 nucleotides matching TRBD1. The sample taken for sequencing was PBMCs. This clonotype was sampled from a woman in her thirties or forties in good health. Some clones in this sample may be carry-over from other donors' samples. The CDR3 here is CASSRGQGPLLSYEQYF. The CDR3 bases are TGTGCCAGCAGCAGGGGACAGGGCCCACTCCTATCCTACGAGCAGTACTTC.